The source of this T cell receptor beta chain is a study of shared clonotypes between healthy human individuals. Trimming shortened V by 4 bases and J by 4 bases, and 14 bases separated the two germline ends. This CDR3 contains 15 residues. CDR1 and CDR2 from the germline V gene are SGDLS and YYNGEE. Sequenced by immunoSEQ multiplex PCR; TCRdb stores in-frame clones only, minus some. The data show some 360,000 clones, with roughly 70% seen just once and roughly 10% held by the top ten. The chain joins TRBV9 to TRBJ1-4; TRBD1 is a possible D gene (5 bases). Material: memory CD4+ T cells sorted from blood. Subset described: CD45RA-negative fraction. The sequence was obtained from a man between 25 and 39 years old in good health. This CDR3 is CASSQDTTYNEKLFF. For the CDR3, the DNA is TGTGCCAGCAGCCAGGACACAACCTATAATGAAAAACTGTTTTTT.